The 3 T cell receptor beta chains listed next were all sequenced from one sample in a study of neurological immune-mediated disorders. In TCRdb, the 5' RACE reads were re-called with MiXCR into one record per CDR3 protein. The table has 65,000 to 90,000 distinct CDR3 sequences, approximately 3.3% seen once. Sequencing was done on a sample of PBMCs. The receptors stem from a woman between 45 and 60 years old with multiple sclerosis.

Ten or more counts support this clonotype. The chain recombines TRBV20-1 with TRBJ2-5, with 11 bases matching TRBD2. V trimming: 3 bases; J trimming: 5 bases; junction bases outside the gene matches: 17. The CDR3 extends over 18 amino acids. CDR1 is DFQATT and CDR2 is SNEGSKA in the germline V gene (reference sequence). For the CDR3, the DNA is TGCAGTGCTAGTTCGGGTCGGGGTGGTACTAGCGGGAGCGAGACCCAGTACTTC. This encodes CSASSGRGGTSGSETQYF.

This clonotype was observed many times. The CDR3 spells CASSRRGGRGYGYTF. The DNA for the CDR3 is TGTGCCAGCAGCCGCCGGGGTGGCAGGGGTTATGGCTACACCTTC. This sequence joins TRBV11-2 and TRBJ1-2; a possible D gene is TRBD1 (6 bases). V lost 5 bases to trimming and J lost 5 bases, with 18 bases between them. Germline assignment: CDR1 SGHAT and CDR2 FQNNGV. This CDR3 has 15 residues.

This clonotype was counted ten times or more. The chain is built from TRBV19 and TRBJ1-2; D gene uncertain. In germline, CDR1 is LNHDA, CDR2 SQIVND (reference sequence). Trimming removed 8 bases at V and 4 bases at J, with 14 bases between. The CDR3 is 13 residues long. The CDR3 nucleotides read TGTGCCAGTGATCAAAGGGATGGCTATGGCTACACCTTC. It codes for CASDQRDGYGYTF.